One and the same sample provided the 30 T cell receptor beta chains below, sequenced in a study of T cell changes during pregnancy in multiple sclerosis. Some clones are missing from TCRdb's copy, which holds only in-frame ones; the method was immunoSEQ multiplex PCR. The data hold 40,000 to 45,000 clones, with around 93% observed a single time. Sequences were derived from CD4+ T cells from peripheral blood mononuclear cells, sampled in the third trimester of pregnancy. These receptors all come from a female donor with multiple sclerosis, enrolled in a pregnancy study.

This chain joins TRBV7-9 and TRBJ1-4; 9 nucleotides align to TRBD1. Germline assignment: CDR1 SEHNR and CDR2 FQNEAQ (reference sequence). J was trimmed by 0 bases and V by 4 bases; bases with no gene match: 3. This CDR3 comprises 16 residues. The chain's CDR3 is CASSSGDRATNEKLFF. The CDR3 DNA is TGTGCCAGCAGCTCCGGGGACAGGGCAACTAATGAAAAACTGTTTTTT. Filled out from reference TRBV7-9 and TRBJ1-4, the complete variable domain reads DTGVSQNPRHKITKRGQNVTFRCDPISEHNRLYWYRQTLGQGPEFLTYFQNEAQLEKSRLLSDRFSAERPKGSFSTLEIQRTEQGDSAMYLCASSSGDRATNEKLFFGSGTQLSVL.

V usage is TRBV27 and J usage is TRBJ2-3; the match to TRBD2 covers 8 bases. The CDR3 is 16 residues long. J was trimmed by 0 bases and V by 1 base; bases with no gene match: 3. Germline lookup yields CDR1 MNHEY and CDR2 SMNVEV (reference sequence). The CDR3 bases are TGTGCCAGCAGTTTATTGGCTAGCGGGAGCACAGATACGCAGTATTTT. This sequence encodes CASSLLASGSTDTQYF.

This rearrangement joins TRBV19 to TRBJ2-1; 7 positions match TRBD1. The CDR3 runs 18 residues. Looked up from germline, CDR1 is LNHDA and CDR2 is SQIVND (reference sequence). J lost 4 bases, V lost 6 bases, and 18 bases had no gene match. The CDR3 sequence: CASSKPQIRDRGYNEQFF. The CDR3, as DNA: TGTGCCAGTAGCAAACCACAGATCCGGGACAGAGGATACAATGAGCAGTTCTTC.

This chain links TRBV5-7 with TRBJ2-3; 9 bases agree with TRBD1. TRBV5-7 is treated as an ORF (open reading frame) with a function not yet certain. J lost 4 bases, V lost 4 bases, and 4 bases had no gene match. The CDR3 consists of 14 residues. The CDR3 sequence is CASSPGQGPDTQYF. In DNA form, the CDR3 reads TGTGCCAGCAGCCCGGGACAGGGTCCAGATACGCAGTATTTT.

This clone was observed a single time. This chain uses TRBV6-6 with TRBJ1-2; D uncertain. In germline, CDR1 is MNHNY, CDR2 SVGAGI (reference sequence). The V and J ends lost 0 bases and 8 bases respectively, with 13 bases between them. This CDR3 contains 14 residues. CDR3 DNA sequence: TGTGCCAGCAGTTACTCAAACAGCCCTCTGGGCTACACCTTC. It yields the protein CASSYSNSPLGYTF.

The sample holds one count of this clone. This chain joins TRBV6-1 and TRBJ2-7, with 7 bases lining up with TRBD1. The germline V gene encodes CDR1 MNHNS and CDR2 SASEGT. V lost 3 bases and J lost 3; bases outside the gene matches: 8. The CDR3 is 15 residues long. The chain's CDR3 is CASSETLGQLYEQYF. CDR3 coding DNA: TGTGCCAGCAGTGAGACTCTGGGACAGCTCTACGAGCAGTACTTC.

The chain employs TRBV28 and TRBJ1-1, with a tentative D call TRBD1 (5 bases). This CDR3 is built from 12 residues. In germline, CDR1 is MDHEN, CDR2 SYDVKM. CDR3: CPKPTGNTEAFF. CDR3 coding DNA: TGTCCCAAACCCACAGGGAACACTGAAGCTTTCTTT.

The chain recombines TRBV19 with TRBJ2-3, with unresolved D. CDR3 length equals 12 residues. The germline gives CDR1 LNHDA, CDR2 SQIVND (reference sequence). Trimming cost V 4 bases and J 4 bases, with 6 bases left between them. The DNA for the CDR3 is TGTGCCAGTAGTAGAACACCAGATACGCAGTATTTT. Amino acid sequence: CASSRTPDTQYF.

V is TRBV28 and J is TRBJ1-2; 8 bases line up with TRBD1. This CDR3 is built from 14 residues. V lost 3 bases to trimming and J lost 3 bases; unmatched junction nucleotides: 3. CDR1 is MDHEN and CDR2 is SYDVKM in the germline V gene. The CDR3 bases are TGTGCCAGCAGTTTGACAGGGGTAGACTATGGCTACACCTTC. This sequence encodes CASSLTGVDYGYTF.

The chain couples TRBV29-1 to TRBJ1-3; D is undetermined. The CDR3 runs to 14 residues. Germline values: CDR1 SQVTM, CDR2 ANQGSEA. Trimming took 4 bases from V and 0 from J, leaving 10 bases between them. The CDR3 is CSVGSGSSGNTIYF. CDR3 DNA: TGCAGCGTTGGAAGCGGGAGCTCTGGAAACACCATATATTTT.

V is TRBV5-6 and J is TRBJ1-4, with TRBD1 matching over 8 bases. J lost 0 bases, V lost 3 bases, and 7 bases had no gene match. Germline CDR1 SGHDT, CDR2 YYEEEE. This CDR3 contains 17 residues. CDR3 sequence reads: CASSSVGTGATNEKLFF. For the CDR3, the DNA is TGTGCCAGCAGCTCGGTAGGGACAGGTGCAACTAATGAAAAACTGTTTTTT.

The J gene is TRBJ2-1, the V gene TRBV11-2; the match to TRBD2 covers 10 bases. V gave up 5 bases and J gave up 16 bases; unmatched junction bases: 8. CDR3 size: 12 residues. Germline CDR1 SGHAT, CDR2 FQNNGV. The DNA for the CDR3 is TGTGCCAGCAGCCTGCTAGCGGGAGAGAACTTCTTC. Translation gives CASSLLAGENFF.

The J gene is TRBJ2-3, the V gene TRBV7-2, with D possibly being TRBD2 (7 bases). The CDR3 spans 17 residues. Germline V gene lookup returns CDR1 SGHTA and CDR2 FQGNSA. Trimming removed 5 bases at V and 3 bases at J, with 21 bases between. In DNA, the CDR3 is TGTGCCAGCAGCGCAAGAAGGGGGAGGGCCCCGACAGATACGCAGTATTTT. Its translation: CASSARRGRAPTDTQYF.

This chain joins TRBV5-4 and TRBJ2-2; D possibly corresponds to TRBD2 (6 bases). The CDR3 runs 14 residues. Germline V gives CDR1 SGHNT, CDR2 YYREEE (reference sequence). Trimming left V 4 bases short and J 6 bases short, with 13 bases between. The CDR3 coding sequence is TGTGCCAGCAGCCTCTTCGGGGGTTCCGGGGAGCTGTTTTTT. Its protein product is CASSLFGGSGELFF.

The chain recombines TRBV4-1 with TRBJ2-3; TRBD2 agrees at 7 bases. Germline V gives CDR1 MGHRA, CDR2 YSYEKL. V shed 5 bases and J 1 base; nucleotides not matched to a gene: 6. CDR3 length equals 15 residues. This CDR3 reads CASSERGLGTDTQYF. CDR3 in DNA: TGCGCCAGCAGCGAGCGGGGCCTGGGCACAGATACGCAGTATTTT.

The rearrangement uses TRBV19 and TRBJ2-1; 12 bases map to TRBD2. V gave up 10 bases and J gave up 10 bases; unmatched junction bases: 11. CDR1 is LNHDA and CDR2 is SQIVND in the germline V gene (reference sequence). The CDR3 totals 14 residues. CDR3 DNA: TGTGCCACAGACTCGACTAGCGGGAGACGGGAGCAGTTCTTC. It translates to CATDSTSGRREQFF.

This chain links TRBV28 with TRBJ2-7; perhaps TRBD2 as D (5 bases). Trimming took off 6 bases at V and 3 bases at J, with 12 bases between the two ends. This CDR3 has 13 amino acids. The germline CDR1 and CDR2 sequences are MDHEN and SYDVKM. CDR3 DNA sequence: TGTGCCAGCAGACCCGGACTCTACTACGAGCAGTACTTC. Translating it yields CASRPGLYYEQYF.

The rearrangement joins TRBV30 to TRBJ2-5, with 8 positions matching TRBD2. Germline lookup yields CDR1 GTSNPN and CDR2 SVGIG (reference sequence). J gave up 5 bases and V 1 base, and 9 bases lay outside the gene matches. The CDR3 is 15 amino acids. The CDR3 nucleotides read TGTGCCTGGAGTGGAGCCGGGGGGGGGCTGGAGACCCAGTACTTC. Translating gives CAWSGAGGGLETQYF.

The chain joins TRBV15 to TRBJ2-7, with 10 bases matching TRBD1. With 1 base clipped from V and 6 bases from J, the junction kept 6 bases outside the gene matches. Per the germline V gene, CDR1 is LNHNV and CDR2 is YYDKDF (reference sequence). The CDR3 contains 15 residues. CDR3 in amino acids: CATSRAGTGVAEQYF. CDR3 bases: TGTGCCACCAGCAGAGCTGGGACAGGGGTCGCCGAGCAGTACTTC.

For the CDR3, the DNA is TGTGCCAGCAGTTTACCTATGGGACAGGGGGCTTACAATGAGCAGTTCTTC. Its translation is CASSLPMGQGAYNEQFF. The rearrangement uses TRBV28 and TRBJ2-1, with TRBD1 identical over 12 bases. J was trimmed by 4 bases and V by 2 bases; bases with no gene match: 6. The CDR3 covers 17 residues. Germline V gene sequence: CDR1 MDHEN, CDR2 SYDVKM.

The chain has TRBV27 and TRBJ2-7; the D gene is possibly TRBD1 (6 bases). The V end lost 2 bases, the J end lost 3 bases, and 17 bases lay between the germline ends. The CDR3 loop spans 16 amino acids. CDR1 MNHEY and CDR2 SMNVEV come from the germline V gene (reference sequence). The CDR3 region is CASSLKTGRFGYEQYF. Here the CDR3 DNA reads TGTGCCAGCAGTTTAAAAACAGGGCGTTTTGGCTACGAGCAGTACTTC.

The chain combines TRBV29-1 with TRBJ2-4; TRBD1 matches at 8 bases. Germline CDR1 reads SQVTM; CDR2 reads ANQGSEA. The CDR3 loop spans 13 amino acids. J gave up 11 bases and V 3 bases, and 9 bases lay outside the gene matches. The CDR3 reads CSVELDRVKVQYF. Written as DNA, the CDR3 is TGCAGCGTTGAGTTGGACAGGGTAAAAGTTCAGTACTTC. The complete variable domain, with remaining parts taken from reference TRBV29-1 and TRBJ2-4, reads SAVISQKPSRDICQRGTSLTIQCQVDSQVTMMFWYRQQPGQSLTLIATANQGSEATYESGFVIDKFPISRPNLTFSTLTVSNMSPEDSSIYLCSVELDRVKVQYFGAGTRLSVL.

The V gene is TRBV19, the J gene TRBJ1-2; D perhaps matches TRBD1 (6 bases). V lost 0 bases, J lost 4 bases, and 12 bases lay in between. The CDR3 sequence is 15 residues long. CDR1 is LNHDA and CDR2 is SQIVND in the germline V gene (reference sequence). CDR3 protein: CASSIDRGGGYGYTF. The CDR3 DNA reads as TGTGCCAGTAGTATAGATCGGGGGGGCGGCTATGGCTACACCTTC.

Written as DNA, the CDR3 is TGTGCCAGTAGTATTCTTCCCCAGCCCCAGCATTTT. It translates to CASSILPQPQHF. This chain joins TRBV19 and TRBJ1-5; no clear D gene. The V gene lost 3 bases and the J gene lost 7 bases, with 7 bases spanning the gap. CDR1 is LNHDA, CDR2 SQIVND, per germline (reference sequence). The CDR3 sequence is 12 residues long. Based on the CDR3 plus reference TRBV19 and TRBJ1-5, the full variable domain is DGGITQSPKYLFRKEGQNVTLSCEQNLNHDAMYWYRQDPGQGLRLIYYSQIVNDFQKGDIAEGYSVSREKKESFPLTVTSAQKNPTAFYLCASSILPQPQHFGDGTRLSIL.

This chain connects TRBV10-3 to TRBJ2-7, with 11 bases identical to TRBD2. This CDR3 spans 14 amino acids. V lost 5 bases and J lost 4; bases outside the gene matches: 4. Germline V gives CDR1 ENHRY, CDR2 SYGVKD. The CDR3 DNA follows: TGTGCCATCAGTAGACTAGCGGGACAATACGAGCAGTACTTC. Translating gives CAISRLAGQYEQYF.

This sequence joins TRBV5-1 and TRBJ2-7, with D tentatively TRBD1 (6 bases). The V end was cut by 1 base, the J end by 10 bases, with 18 bases between. This CDR3 comprises 14 residues. From germline, CDR1 is SGHRS and CDR2 YFSETQ. CDR3 bases: TGCGCCAGCAGCTTGAACAGGGACCCTGTAAGCCAGTACTTC. Translation: CASSLNRDPVSQYF.

The V call is TRBV7-9, the J call TRBJ2-1, with D uncertain. Germline V gene data show CDR1 as SEHNR and CDR2 as FQNEAQ (reference sequence). The CDR3 totals 12 residues. With 4 bases removed from V and 8 bases from J, the gap between germline ends came to 9 bases. CDR3 sequence reads: CASSSTRDEQFF. The CDR3 DNA is TGTGCCAGCAGCTCAACTCGGGATGAGCAGTTCTTC. The variable domain in full, completed from reference TRBV7-9 and TRBJ2-1, reads DTGVSQNPRHKITKRGQNVTFRCDPISEHNRLYWYRQTLGQGPEFLTYFQNEAQLEKSRLLSDRFSAERPKGSFSTLEIQRTEQGDSAMYLCASSSTRDEQFFGPGTRLTVL.

The V call is TRBV5-1, the J call TRBJ2-3, with D maybe TRBD1 (5 bases). Trimming shortened V by 4 bases and J by 0 bases, and 15 bases separated the two germline ends. Germline-derived CDR1 and CDR2 are SGHRS and YFSETQ. The CDR3 loop spans 16 amino acids. The chain's CDR3 is CASSPQPGMSTDTQYF. Here the CDR3 DNA reads TGCGCCAGCAGCCCTCAGCCAGGGATGAGCACAGATACGCAGTATTTT. Supplemented by reference TRBV5-1 and TRBJ2-3, the full variable domain reads KAGVTQTPRYLIKTRGQQVTLSCSPISGHRSVSWYQQTPGQGLQFLFEYFSETQRNKGNFPGRFSGRQFSNSRSEMNVSTLELGDSALYLCASSPQPGMSTDTQYFGPGTRLTVL.

The genes are TRBV10-3 and TRBJ2-7; a possible D gene is TRBD1 (7 bases). V lost 10 bases, J lost 5 bases, and 15 bases lay in between. CDR1 and CDR2 (germline): ENHRY, SYGVKD. CDR3 size: 12 residues. CDR3 sequence (DNA): TGTGCCACTTTGGCCAGGGGGGACGAGCAGTACTTC. Protein: CATLARGDEQYF.

This rearrangement joins TRBV19 to TRBJ2-7; a possible D gene is TRBD1 (6 bases). Trimming stripped 2 bases from V and 3 bases from J, with 14 bases between. Per germline, CDR1 LNHDA and CDR2 SQIVND (reference sequence). The CDR3 covers 15 residues. The CDR3 is CASSISSDRLYEQYF. In DNA form, the CDR3 reads TGTGCCAGTAGTATAAGCTCTGACAGGCTCTACGAGCAGTACTTC.